The clone carrying this T cell receptor beta chain was recorded a few times. The junction differs from germline at one of its ends, possibly a read error. Primers used in a second PCR of about 7 to 12 cycles were a sample-barcoded 5' primer and a J-beta primer mix. Using its own MiXCR run on the 5' RACE reads, TCRdb lists one record per CDR3 protein. Altogether roughly 1,000,000 distinct CDR3 sequences are present, under 30% being singletons, with the ten largest covering approximately 0.71%. The data stem from a study of blood T cells in healthy people across ages. Germline V lookup: CDR1 SEHNR, CDR2 FQNEAQ (reference sequence). The CDR3 contains 12 residues. These data were likewise used in another study, on T cells of mothers and their children. As that study records: Pairs that are related and pairs that are unrelated have TCR recombination output shaped similarly by thymic selection.

The sequence derives from a girl aged 2-10 years in good health. The chain couples TRBV7-9 to TRBJ2-5; D may be TRBD1 or TRBD2 (5 bases each). The end of the DNA is better explained by TRBJ2-7, so the J call may be wrong. The sequenced sample was blood. CDR3 region: CTSSSGPYEQYF. The CDR3 DNA reads TGTACCAGCAGCTCGGGGCCTTACGAGCAGTACTTC.